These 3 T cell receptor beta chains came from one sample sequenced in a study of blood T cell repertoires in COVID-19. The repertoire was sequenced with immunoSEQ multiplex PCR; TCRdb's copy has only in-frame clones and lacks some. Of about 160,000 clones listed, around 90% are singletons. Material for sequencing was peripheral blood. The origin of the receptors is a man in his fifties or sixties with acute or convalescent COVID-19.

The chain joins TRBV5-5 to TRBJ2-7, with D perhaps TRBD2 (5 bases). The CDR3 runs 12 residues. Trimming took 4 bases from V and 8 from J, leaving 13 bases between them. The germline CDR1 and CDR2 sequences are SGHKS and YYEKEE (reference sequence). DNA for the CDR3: TGTGCCAGCAGCCCGGGGAAGGGCCAGCAGTACTTC. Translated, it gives CASSPGKGQQYF.

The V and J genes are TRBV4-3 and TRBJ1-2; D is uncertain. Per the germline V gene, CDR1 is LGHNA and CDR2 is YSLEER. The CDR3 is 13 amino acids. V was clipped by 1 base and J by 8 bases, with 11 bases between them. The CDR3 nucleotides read TGCGCCAGCAGCCAAGGTCTCAGAGCGGGCTACACCTTC. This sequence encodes CASSQGLRAGYTF.

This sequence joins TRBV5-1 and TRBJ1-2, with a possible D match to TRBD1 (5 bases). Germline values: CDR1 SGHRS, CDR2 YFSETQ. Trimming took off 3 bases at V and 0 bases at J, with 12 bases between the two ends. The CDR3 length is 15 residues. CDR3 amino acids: CASSSDRLPNYGYTF. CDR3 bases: TGCGCCAGCAGCTCTGACAGACTGCCTAACTATGGCTACACCTTC.